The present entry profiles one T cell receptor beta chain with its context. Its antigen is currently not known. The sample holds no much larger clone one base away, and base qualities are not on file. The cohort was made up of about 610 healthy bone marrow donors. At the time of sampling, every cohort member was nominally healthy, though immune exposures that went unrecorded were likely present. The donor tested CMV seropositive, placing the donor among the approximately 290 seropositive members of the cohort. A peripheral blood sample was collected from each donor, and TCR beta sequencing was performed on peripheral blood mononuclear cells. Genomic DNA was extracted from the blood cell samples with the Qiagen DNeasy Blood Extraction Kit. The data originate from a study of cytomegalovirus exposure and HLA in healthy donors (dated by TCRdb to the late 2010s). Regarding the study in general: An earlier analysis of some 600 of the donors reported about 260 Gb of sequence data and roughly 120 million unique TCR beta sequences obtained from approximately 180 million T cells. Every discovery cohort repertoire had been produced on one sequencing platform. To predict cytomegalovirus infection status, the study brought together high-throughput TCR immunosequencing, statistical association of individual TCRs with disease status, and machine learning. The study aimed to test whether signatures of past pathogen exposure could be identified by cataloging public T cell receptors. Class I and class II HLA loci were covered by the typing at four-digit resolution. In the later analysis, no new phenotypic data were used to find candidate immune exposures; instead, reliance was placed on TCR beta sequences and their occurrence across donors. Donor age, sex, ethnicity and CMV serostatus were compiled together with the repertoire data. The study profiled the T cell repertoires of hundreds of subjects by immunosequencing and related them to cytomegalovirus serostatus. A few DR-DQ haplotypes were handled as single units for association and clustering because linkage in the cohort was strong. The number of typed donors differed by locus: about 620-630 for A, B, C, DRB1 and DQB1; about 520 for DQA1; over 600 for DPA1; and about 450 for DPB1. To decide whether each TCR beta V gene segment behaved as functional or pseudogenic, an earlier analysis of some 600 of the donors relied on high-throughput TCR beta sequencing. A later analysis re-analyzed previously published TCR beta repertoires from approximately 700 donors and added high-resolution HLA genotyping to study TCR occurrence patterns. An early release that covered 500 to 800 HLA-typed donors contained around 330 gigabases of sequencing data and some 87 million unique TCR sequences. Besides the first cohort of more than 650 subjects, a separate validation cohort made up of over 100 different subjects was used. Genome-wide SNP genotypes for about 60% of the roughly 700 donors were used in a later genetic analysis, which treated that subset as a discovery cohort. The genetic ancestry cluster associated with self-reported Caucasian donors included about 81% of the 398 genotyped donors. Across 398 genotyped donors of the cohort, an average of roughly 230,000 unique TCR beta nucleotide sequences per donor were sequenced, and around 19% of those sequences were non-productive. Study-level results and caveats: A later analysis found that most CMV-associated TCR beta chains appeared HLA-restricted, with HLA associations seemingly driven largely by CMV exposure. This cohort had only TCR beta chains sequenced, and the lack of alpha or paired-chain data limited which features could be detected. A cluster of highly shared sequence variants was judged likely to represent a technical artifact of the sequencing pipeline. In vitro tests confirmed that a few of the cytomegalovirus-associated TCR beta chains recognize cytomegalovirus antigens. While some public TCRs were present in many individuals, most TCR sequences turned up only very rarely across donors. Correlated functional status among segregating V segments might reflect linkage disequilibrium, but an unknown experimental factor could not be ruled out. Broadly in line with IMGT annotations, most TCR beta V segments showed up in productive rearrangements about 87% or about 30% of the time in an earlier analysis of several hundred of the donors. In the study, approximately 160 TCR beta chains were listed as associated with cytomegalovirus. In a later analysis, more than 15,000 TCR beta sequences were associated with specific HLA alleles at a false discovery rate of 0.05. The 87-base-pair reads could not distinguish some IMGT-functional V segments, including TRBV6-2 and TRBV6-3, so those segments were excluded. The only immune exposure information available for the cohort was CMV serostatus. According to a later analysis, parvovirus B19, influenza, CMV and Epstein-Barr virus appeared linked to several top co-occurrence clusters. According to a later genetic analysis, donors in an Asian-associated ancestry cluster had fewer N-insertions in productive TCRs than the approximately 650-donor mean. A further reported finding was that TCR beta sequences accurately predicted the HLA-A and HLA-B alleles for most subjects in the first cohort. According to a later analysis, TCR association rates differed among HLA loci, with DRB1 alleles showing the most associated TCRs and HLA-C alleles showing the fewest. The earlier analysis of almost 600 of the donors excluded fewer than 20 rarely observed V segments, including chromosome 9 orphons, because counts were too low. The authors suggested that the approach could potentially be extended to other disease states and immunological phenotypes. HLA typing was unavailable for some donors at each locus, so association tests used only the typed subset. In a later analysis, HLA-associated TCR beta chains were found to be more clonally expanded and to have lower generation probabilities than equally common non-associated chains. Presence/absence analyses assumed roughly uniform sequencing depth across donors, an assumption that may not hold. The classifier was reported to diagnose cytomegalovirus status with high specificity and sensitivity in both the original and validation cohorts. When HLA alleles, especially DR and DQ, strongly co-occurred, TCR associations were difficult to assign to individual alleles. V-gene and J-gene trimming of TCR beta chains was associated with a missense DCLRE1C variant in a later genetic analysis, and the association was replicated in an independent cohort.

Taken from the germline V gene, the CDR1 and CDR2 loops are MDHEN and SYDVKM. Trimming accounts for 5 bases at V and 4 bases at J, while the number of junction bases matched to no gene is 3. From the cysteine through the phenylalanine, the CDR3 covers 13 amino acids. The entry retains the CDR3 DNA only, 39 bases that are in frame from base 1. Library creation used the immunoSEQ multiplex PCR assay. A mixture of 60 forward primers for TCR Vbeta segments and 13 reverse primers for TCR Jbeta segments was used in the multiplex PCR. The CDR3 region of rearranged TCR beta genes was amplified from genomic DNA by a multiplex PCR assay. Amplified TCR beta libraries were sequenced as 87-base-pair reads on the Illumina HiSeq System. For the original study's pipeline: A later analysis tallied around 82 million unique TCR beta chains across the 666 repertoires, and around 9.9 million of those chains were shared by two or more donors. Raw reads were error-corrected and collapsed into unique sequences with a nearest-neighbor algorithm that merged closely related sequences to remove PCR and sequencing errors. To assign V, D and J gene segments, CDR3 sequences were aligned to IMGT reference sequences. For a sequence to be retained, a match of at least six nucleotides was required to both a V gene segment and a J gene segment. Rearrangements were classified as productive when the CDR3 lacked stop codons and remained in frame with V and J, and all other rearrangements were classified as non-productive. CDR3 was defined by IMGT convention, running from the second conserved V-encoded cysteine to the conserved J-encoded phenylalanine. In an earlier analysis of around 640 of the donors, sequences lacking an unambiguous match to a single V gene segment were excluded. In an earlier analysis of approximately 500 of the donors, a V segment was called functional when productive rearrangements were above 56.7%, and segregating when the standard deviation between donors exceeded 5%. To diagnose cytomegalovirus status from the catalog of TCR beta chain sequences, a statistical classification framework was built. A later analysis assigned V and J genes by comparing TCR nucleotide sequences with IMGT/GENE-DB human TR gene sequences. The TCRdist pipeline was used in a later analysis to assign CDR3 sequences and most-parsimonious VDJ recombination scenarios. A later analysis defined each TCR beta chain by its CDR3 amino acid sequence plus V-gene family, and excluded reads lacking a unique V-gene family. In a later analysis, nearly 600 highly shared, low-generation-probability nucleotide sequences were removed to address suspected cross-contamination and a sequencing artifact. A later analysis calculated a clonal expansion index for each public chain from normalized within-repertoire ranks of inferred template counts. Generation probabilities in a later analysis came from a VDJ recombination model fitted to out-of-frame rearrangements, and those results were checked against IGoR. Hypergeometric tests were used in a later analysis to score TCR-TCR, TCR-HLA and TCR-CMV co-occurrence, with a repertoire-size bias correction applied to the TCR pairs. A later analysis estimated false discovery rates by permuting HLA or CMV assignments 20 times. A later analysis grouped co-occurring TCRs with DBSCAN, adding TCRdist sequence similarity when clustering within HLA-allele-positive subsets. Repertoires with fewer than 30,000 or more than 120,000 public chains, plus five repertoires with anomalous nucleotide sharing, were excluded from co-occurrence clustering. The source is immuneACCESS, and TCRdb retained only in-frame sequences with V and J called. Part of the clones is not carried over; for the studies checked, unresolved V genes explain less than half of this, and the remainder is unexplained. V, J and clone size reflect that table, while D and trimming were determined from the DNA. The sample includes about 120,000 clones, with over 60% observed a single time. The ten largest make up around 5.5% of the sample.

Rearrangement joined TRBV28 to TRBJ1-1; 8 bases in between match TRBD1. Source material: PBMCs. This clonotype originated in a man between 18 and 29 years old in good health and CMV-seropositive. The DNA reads TGTGCCAGCAGTCCTACAGGGGGCACTGAAGCTTTCTTT. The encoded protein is CASSPTGGTEAFF.